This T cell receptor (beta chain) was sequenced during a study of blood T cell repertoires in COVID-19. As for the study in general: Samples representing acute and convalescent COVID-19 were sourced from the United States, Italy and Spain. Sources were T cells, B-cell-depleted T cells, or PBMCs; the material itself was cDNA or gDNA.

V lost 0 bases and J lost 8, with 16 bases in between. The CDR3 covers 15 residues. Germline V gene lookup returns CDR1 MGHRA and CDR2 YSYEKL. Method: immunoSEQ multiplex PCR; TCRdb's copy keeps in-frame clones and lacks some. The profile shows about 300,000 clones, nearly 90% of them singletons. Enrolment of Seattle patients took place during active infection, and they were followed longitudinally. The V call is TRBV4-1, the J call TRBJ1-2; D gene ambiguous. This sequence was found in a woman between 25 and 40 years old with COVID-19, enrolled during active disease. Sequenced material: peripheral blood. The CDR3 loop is CASSQDEQATLGYTF. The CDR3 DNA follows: TGCGCCAGCAGCCAAGATGAGCAGGCCACGCTAGGCTACACCTTC.